Shown below are 27 T cell receptor beta chains from a single sample sequenced in a study of blood T cell repertoires in COVID-19 (dated by TCRdb to the early 2020s). Library preparation employed the immunoSEQ multiplex PCR assay. Held by TCRdb, this immuneACCESS table contains in-frame sequences only and omits some clones. Under half of the omission traces to an unresolved V gene where checked; the cause of the rest is unknown. The sample data list some 180,000 clones, and around 80% of these were observed just once. Around 20% of the sample goes to the ten largest clones. The sequenced material came from peripheral blood. The receptors were sampled from a woman aged 70-85 years who had recovered from COVID-19.

This clone is a singleton in its sample. The V call is TRBV3-1 (or the pseudogene TRBV3-2), the J call TRBJ2-1; a possible D gene is TRBD1 (6 bases). Deletions cut 2 bases from V and 5 bases from J, with 10 bases between. In germline, CDR1 is LGHDT, CDR2 YNNKEL (reference sequence). The CDR3 is 14 amino acids. DNA for the CDR3: TGTGCCAGCAGCCAACCGGGACAAAACAATGAGCAGTTCTTC. Its translation: CASSQPGQNNEQFF.

V is TRBV27 and J is TRBJ1-2; the D gene is possibly TRBD1 (5 bases). Germline lookup yields CDR1 MNHEY and CDR2 SMNVEV (reference sequence). The CDR3 extends over 14 amino acids. Trimming cost V 4 bases and J 2 bases, with 11 bases left between them. The CDR3 DNA follows: TGTGCCAGCAGTTGGGGCAGGGCAAACTATGGCTACACCTTC. Its protein product is CASSWGRANYGYTF.

The CDR3 is CASSLIGQETQYF. CDR3 nucleotides: TGTGCCAGCAGTTTAATCGGGCAAGAGACCCAGTACTTC. The V gene is TRBV27, the J gene TRBJ2-5; D ambiguous. Germline V CDR1 and CDR2: MNHEY, SMNVEV (reference sequence). V was pared by 2 bases and J by 2 bases, with 6 bases between. The CDR3 has 13 amino acids.

This clone was seen a single time. The chain has TRBV28 and TRBJ2-7; TRBD1 might be the D (6 bases). From germline, CDR1 is MDHEN and CDR2 SYDVKM. The CDR3 has 14 amino acids. The V gene lost 6 bases and the J gene lost 2 bases, with 14 bases spanning the gap. CDR3 sequence (DNA): TGTGCCAGCAGCCCCGCAGGGGACGCCTACGAGCAGTACTTC. Its translation: CASSPAGDAYEQYF.

This clone was detected once. V is TRBV7-2 and J is TRBJ1-1, with TRBD1 matching over 8 bases. The germline gives CDR1 SGHTA, CDR2 FQGNSA. V shed 3 bases and J 0 bases; nucleotides not matched to a gene: 9. The CDR3 runs 17 residues. This CDR3 reads CASSFSVGTGVNTEAFF. CDR3 nucleotides: TGTGCCAGCAGCTTCTCGGTGGGGACAGGCGTGAACACTGAAGCTTTCTTT.

The chain has TRBV5-4 and TRBJ1-6; 7 positions agree with TRBD1. CDR1 and CDR2 from the germline V gene are SGHNT and YYREEE (reference sequence). The CDR3 loop spans 16 amino acids. J gave up 8 bases and V 4 bases, and 12 bases lay outside the gene matches. This chain's CDR3 is CASSPGDRRAHSPLHF. The DNA of the CDR3 is TGTGCCAGCAGCCCAGGGGACAGACGGGCCCATTCACCCCTCCACTTT.

V is TRBV15 and J is TRBJ2-1; 8 positions agree with TRBD2. The CDR3 is made up of 14 amino acids. The V gene end was trimmed by 4 bases and the J gene end by 9 bases; junction bases not matched to a gene: 8. Germline CDR1 reads LNHNV; CDR2 reads YYDKDF (reference sequence). The CDR3 region is CATSIGTRTSEQFF. The CDR3 DNA reads as TGTGCCACCAGCATAGGGACTAGGACTAGTGAGCAGTTCTTC.

This clone has a single count. This sequence joins TRBV7-9 and TRBJ2-7, with a possible D match to TRBD2 (5 bases). From germline, CDR1 is SEHNR and CDR2 FQNEAQ (reference sequence). V was cut by 1 base and J by 0 bases, with 7 bases left in between. This CDR3 spans 14 amino acids. The CDR3 bases are TGTGCCAGCAGCTTAGGGCGGGCCTCCTACGAGCAGTACTTC. The encoded protein is CASSLGRASYEQYF.

This clone was observed a handful of times. The chain recombines TRBV5-1 with TRBJ2-2, with 7 positions matching TRBD2. This CDR3 spans 14 amino acids. Germline V lookup: CDR1 SGHRS, CDR2 YFSETQ. Trimming cost V 8 bases and J 2 bases; bases outside gene matches: 6. In DNA form, the CDR3 reads TGCGCCAGTGTCCGGGGGGAAAACACCGGGGAGCTGTTTTTT. Protein: CASVRGENTGELFF.

In this sample, this clone turned up a few times. Within the sample, other DNA sequences also encode this same CDR3. The gene calls are TRBV27 and TRBJ2-6; the D gene is possibly TRBD2 (7 bases). Trimming stripped 5 bases from V and 2 bases from J, with 10 bases between. The CDR3 contains 15 residues. In germline, CDR1 is MNHEY, CDR2 SMNVEV (reference sequence). The CDR3 here is CASSRGGAGANVLTF. The CDR3 DNA reads as TGTGCCAGCAGTCGAGGGGGGGCTGGGGCCAACGTCCTGACTTTC.

V usage is TRBV7-9 and J usage is TRBJ2-7; 7 bases align to TRBD1. Trimming cost V 4 bases and J 2 bases; bases outside gene matches: 8. Per germline, CDR1 SEHNR and CDR2 FQNEAQ (reference sequence). CDR3 length: 15 residues. In nucleotides, the CDR3 is TGTGCCAGCAGCTCCACAGGGGTCCCAGCCTACGAGCAGTACTTC. Encoded protein: CASSSTGVPAYEQYF.

This chain's CDR3 is CASSFSGGGWSGELFF. As DNA, the CDR3 is TGTGCCAGCAGTTTCTCAGGGGGCGGTTGGTCCGGGGAGCTGTTTTTT. This rearrangement joins TRBV7-6 to TRBJ2-2; 8 bases map to TRBD1. The CDR3 is 16 residues long. CDR1 SGHVS and CDR2 FNYEAQ come from the germline V gene. The J segment lost 6 bases and the V segment lost 6 bases, leaving 12 bases of the junction unmatched. Full variable domain (outside the CDR3, taken from reference TRBV7-6 and TRBJ2-2): GAGVSQSPRYKVTKRGQDVALRCDPISGHVSLYWYRQALGQGPEFLTYFNYEAQQDKSGLPNDRFSAERPEGSISTLTIQRTEQRDSAMYRCASSFSGGGWSGELFFGEGSRLTVL.

This rearrangement joins TRBV6-4 to TRBJ2-2, with 10 nucleotides matching TRBD2. The trim removed 7 bases at V and 1 base at J, leaving 9 bases unmatched. The CDR3 length is 17 residues. Germline-derived CDR1 and CDR2 are MRHNA and SNTAGT. The CDR3 loop is CASIDPRLAGNTGELFF. DNA of the CDR3: TGTGCCAGCATCGACCCACGACTAGCGGGGAACACCGGGGAGCTGTTTTTT.

This clone was counted a single time. J is TRBJ2-1 and V is TRBV7-6; TRBD2 aligns across 9 bases. The junction had 7 bases not matched to a gene; V was cut back by 1 base and J by 9 bases. Germline values: CDR1 SGHVS, CDR2 FNYEAQ. This CDR3 has 15 amino acids. CDR3 amino acids: CASSLVGLREGEQFF. Written as DNA, the CDR3 is TGTGCCAGCAGCTTAGTCGGGTTGCGGGAGGGTGAGCAGTTCTTC.

The V gene is TRBV6-5, the J gene TRBJ2-7; D might be TRBD1 (5 bases). V lost 6 bases and J 4 bases, leaving 13 bases between the germline ends. The CDR3 runs 13 residues. Germline loops: CDR1 MNHEY, CDR2 SVGAGI. The CDR3 DNA follows: TGTGCCAGCAGCCCCAGACAGATTTACGAGCAGTACTTC. Translated, it gives CASSPRQIYEQYF.

The V gene is TRBV5-1, the J gene TRBJ2-7, with 15 positions matching TRBD2. The trim removed 0 bases at V and 1 base at J, leaving 2 bases unmatched. Germline V gene data show CDR1 as SGHRS and CDR2 as YFSETQ. This CDR3 contains 17 residues. CDR3 nucleotide sequence: TGCGCCAGCAGCTTGGGTGGGACTAGCGGGGGGTCCTACGAGCAGTACTTC. It specifies CASSLGGTSGGSYEQYF.

The chain uses TRBV7-2 and TRBJ2-2; D is ambiguous. Between the trimmed V and J ends, which lost 0 bases and 2 bases, there was a span of 7 bases. Germline lookup yields CDR1 SGHTA and CDR2 FQGNSA. This CDR3 has 15 amino acids. The CDR3 DNA is TGTGCCAGCAGCTTAGCGGGCGTCAACACCGGGGAGCTGTTTTTT. It translates to CASSLAGVNTGELFF.

The gene calls are TRBV7-2 and TRBJ2-7, with a tentative D call TRBD2 (5 bases). The CDR3 consists of 16 residues. Trimming took off 2 bases at V and 3 bases at J, with 17 bases between the two ends. From germline, CDR1 is SGHTA and CDR2 FQGNSA. This chain's CDR3 is CASSLRPARGIYEQYF. For the CDR3, the DNA is TGTGCCAGCAGCTTACGCCCCGCACGGGGAATCTACGAGCAGTACTTC.

The chain is built from TRBV9 and TRBJ1-2; D uncertain. Germline CDR1 SGDLS, CDR2 YYNGEE. The CDR3 covers 15 residues. The V end lost 0 bases, the J end lost 8 bases, and 17 bases lay between the germline ends. CDR3 amino acids: CASSVGAGPAGGYTF. CDR3 coding DNA: TGTGCCAGCAGCGTAGGGGCGGGCCCAGCGGGGGGCTACACCTTC.

There are a few counts of this clone. The V and J genes are TRBV5-1 and TRBJ2-2; the D gene is possibly TRBD2 (6 bases). The CDR3 contains 15 residues. The germline CDR1 and CDR2 sequences are SGHRS and YFSETQ. Trimming cost V 0 bases and J 3 bases, with 9 bases left between them. In nucleotides, the CDR3 is TGCGCCAGCAGCTTGGGCGGGAAATACACCGGGGAGCTGTTTTTT. Encoded protein: CASSLGGKYTGELFF.

The chain uses TRBV23-1 and TRBJ1-3; TRBD1 might be the D (5 bases). TRBV23-1 is annotated as an ORF whose role is uncertain. The length of the CDR3 is 17 residues. V was trimmed by 0 bases and J by 1 base, leaving 13 bases between them. The CDR3 coding sequence is TGCGCCAGCAGTCAATCTCGGCGGGGGGAGTCTGGAAACACCATATATTTT. Amino acid sequence: CASSQSRRGESGNTIYF.

The chain combines TRBV18 with TRBJ1-5; unclear D gene. CDR1 is KGHSH and CDR2 is LQKENI in the germline V gene. V was shortened by 3 bases and J by 6 bases, with 6 bases between the two germline ends. This CDR3 is built from 12 residues. The CDR3 region has the DNA TGTGCCAGCTCACCCCCGGGTCAGCCCCAGCATTTT. It codes for CASSPPGQPQHF.

CDR3 amino acids: CASSQDGGGGSQYF. CDR3 nucleotide sequence: TGTGCCAGCAGCCAAGATGGGGGCGGTGGGTCCCAGTACTTC. V is TRBV3-1 (or the pseudogene TRBV3-2) and J is TRBJ2-5; D possibly corresponds to TRBD1 (6 bases). Germline V gene sequence: CDR1 LGHDT, CDR2 YNNKEL (reference sequence). The CDR3 runs 14 residues. Trimming pared 0 bases from V and 9 bases from J, leaving 14 bases between.

This chain uses TRBV6-5 with TRBJ2-3; the D is unclear. V was cut by 6 bases and J by 4 bases, with 14 bases left in between. The V gene's germline CDR1 is MNHEY and CDR2 SVGAGI. The CDR3 has 14 amino acids. In nucleotides, the CDR3 is TGTGCCAGCAGGTGGCTAGATGGGTCAGATACGCAGTATTTT. Translating gives CASRWLDGSDTQYF.

Here the CDR3 DNA reads TGTGCCAGCTCACCCACCCGGCCCGGGACAGGGGGCACTGAAGCTTTCTTT. Amino acid sequence: CASSPTRPGTGGTEAFF. This chain links TRBV18 with TRBJ1-1, with 11 bases identical to TRBD1. Trimming at V came to 3 bases and at J to 4 bases, leaving 10 bases not matched to a gene. This CDR3 is 17 amino acids long. Germline lookup yields CDR1 KGHSH and CDR2 LQKENI.

This chain connects TRBV6-1 to TRBJ1-1; tentatively, D is TRBD1 (5 bases). The germline V gene has CDR1 MNHNS and CDR2 SASEGT. Trimming stripped 1 base from V and 0 bases from J, with 18 bases between. The CDR3 loop spans 18 amino acids. CDR3 sequence: CASSEGGRKGRMNTEAFF. The CDR3 DNA reads as TGTGCCAGCAGTGAAGGGGGCCGTAAGGGAAGAATGAACACTGAAGCTTTCTTT.

The chain joins TRBV18 to TRBJ1-6; 10 positions match TRBD1. J was trimmed by 10 bases and V by 6 bases; bases with no gene match: 6. CDR1 and CDR2 (germline): KGHSH, LQKENI. CDR3 length: 14 amino acids. The CDR3: CASSLGQGGSPLHF. The CDR3 DNA follows: TGTGCCAGCTCCCTAGGACAGGGGGGCTCACCCCTCCACTTT.